The 10 T cell receptor beta chains listed next were all sequenced from one sample in a study of cytomegalovirus exposure and HLA in healthy donors. PCR was performed using 60 Vbeta and 13 Jbeta primers. The protocol was immunoSEQ multiplex PCR, while the TCRdb copy is restricted to in-frame clones and leaves out a portion. The repertoire holds about 93,000 clones, with around three fifths as singletons. Input material: PBMCs. The receptors were gathered from a boy aged 10-17 years in good health and CMV-seropositive.

This clone has more than one count but fewer than ten. The chain recombines TRBV5-1 with TRBJ2-5; tentative D call: TRBD1 (5 bases). Germline loops: CDR1 SGHRS, CDR2 YFSETQ. This CDR3 comprises 16 residues. V was pared by 0 bases and J by 5 bases, with 17 bases between. The CDR3 sequence is CASSLDVRTPSETQYF. CDR3 in DNA: TGCGCCAGCAGCTTGGACGTTAGGACACCCTCGGAGACCCAGTACTTC.

This clone showed up just a few times. The chain carries TRBV19 and TRBJ1-2, with 7 nucleotides matching TRBD1. The CDR3 runs 13 residues. Germline V lookup: CDR1 LNHDA, CDR2 SQIVND (reference sequence). Germline trimming cut 10 bases from V and 1 base from J; bases unmatched to any gene: 6. In DNA form, the CDR3 reads TGTGCCACCAGGACAGGTATTAACTATGGCTACACCTTC. Residues: CATRTGINYGYTF.

This clone was counted a few times. V gene TRBV25-1 combines with J gene TRBJ2-7, with D possibly matching TRBD1 (6 bases). The CDR3 runs to 14 residues. Per the germline V gene, CDR1 is MGHDK and CDR2 is SYGVNS. The ends were cut back, 3 bases at V and 2 bases at J, with 11 bases in the middle. The CDR3 DNA is TGTGCCAGCAGTGATCCGGACAGCACCTACGAGCAGTACTTC. This codes for CASSDPDSTYEQYF.

The gene calls are TRBV4-3 and TRBJ1-2; D possibly corresponds to TRBD1 (5 bases). The CDR3 has 17 amino acids. V dropped 3 bases and J dropped 2 bases, with 19 bases sitting between them. Germline CDR1 and CDR2: LGHNA and YSLEER. Written as DNA, the CDR3 is TGCGCCAGCAGCCAGGTTTTAGATAGCAGGGCCAACTATGGCTACACCTTC. It translates to CASSQVLDSRANYGYTF.

This chain links TRBV15 with TRBJ2-4; 7 bases align to TRBD2. The J segment lost 7 bases and the V segment lost 0 bases, leaving 6 bases of the junction unmatched. Germline V gene lookup returns CDR1 LNHNV and CDR2 YYDKDF (reference sequence). The CDR3 is 15 residues long. The CDR3 DNA reads TGTGCCACCAGCAGAGATGGGGGGGGACTGAACATTCAGTACTTC. Residues: CATSRDGGGLNIQYF.

In this sample, this clone turned up a few times. The CDR3 DNA sequence: TGTGCCAGCAGCTTAACGGGGGGTTGGACCGGGGAGCTGTTTTTT. Translating gives CASSLTGGWTGELFF. V usage is TRBV5-5 and J usage is TRBJ2-2; 7 bases align to TRBD2. CDR1 and CDR2 from the germline V gene are SGHKS and YYEKEE (reference sequence). The CDR3 runs 15 residues. V was pared by 2 bases and J by 5 bases, with 6 bases of the junction left unmatched.

Concerning this clone: An end of the junction does not agree with germline; a read error may underlie this. J is TRBJ1-2 and V is TRBV6-1; 8 nucleotides match TRBD1. The germline V gene encodes CDR1 MNHNS and CDR2 SASEGT. This CDR3 has 14 amino acids. The CDR3 nucleotides read TGTGCCAGCAGAGACGGACAGGGAGTAAAAGGCTACCCCTTC. Its protein is CASRDGQGVKGYPF.

This chain connects TRBV6-5 to TRBJ1-5; D is unresolved. The germline CDR1 and CDR2 sequences are MNHEY and SVGAGI. The V end was cut by 3 bases, the J end by 9 bases, with 6 bases between. This CDR3 comprises 11 residues. The CDR3 DNA is TGTGCCAGCAGTTATGAGGGGCCCCAGCATTTT. Translation gives CASSYEGPQHF.

The chain links TRBV5-4 to TRBJ2-1; a possible D gene is TRBD1 (7 bases). Trimming removed 1 base from V and 7 bases from J, with 21 bases in between. Germline CDR1 and CDR2: SGHNT and YYREEE (reference sequence). The CDR3 has 17 residues. CDR3 region: CASSLLGRGALGNEQFF. CDR3 in DNA: TGTGCCAGCAGCTTGTTGGGCAGGGGGGCCTTAGGAAATGAGCAGTTCTTC.

The rearrangement uses TRBV7-2 and TRBJ2-2; D is ambiguous. The CDR3 extends over 16 amino acids. V was pared by 0 bases and J by 3 bases, with 11 bases between. CDR1 SGHTA and CDR2 FQGNSA come from the germline V gene. The CDR3 bases are TGTGCCAGCAGCTTAGCGAGTAGTTCTCACACCGGGGAGCTGTTTTTT. Translated: CASSLASSSHTGELFF.